A single sample is the source of the 8 T cell receptor beta chains below, sequenced in a study of CD8 T cells in ankylosing spondylitis. Their cognate antigens are unknown. TCRdb recomputed calls from the 5' RACE reads with MiXCR, one row per CDR3 protein. In the table there are more than 400,000 distinct CDR3 sequences, about 5.4% of which are singletons. Study observations and caveats: Made up of about eight highly homologous variants, a TCR beta motif appeared characteristic of ankylosing spondylitis blood.

Sequenced input: blood, either unsorted or a sorted T cell fraction (not recorded which). These receptors all stem from a male donor with ankylosing spondylitis.

At least ten counts were recorded for this clonotype. The genes are TRBV9 and TRBJ2-7; 15 nucleotides line up with TRBD2. The CDR3 has 15 amino acids. Germline V gene sequence: CDR1 SGDLS, CDR2 YYNGEE. J was trimmed by 9 bases and V by 4 bases; bases with no gene match: 8. CDR3 loop: CASSPGTSGGSGQYF. In DNA, the CDR3 is TGTGCCAGCAGCCCCGGGACTAGCGGGGGGTCTGGGCAGTACTTC.

This clonotype was detected many times. The chain couples TRBV9 to TRBJ1-3, with D perhaps matching TRBD1 (5 bases). There are 15 residues in the CDR3. V shed 4 bases and J shed 2 bases, with 13 bases lying between them. Germline values: CDR1 SGDLS, CDR2 YYNGEE. The CDR3 spells CASSSRRGTGNTIYF. CDR3 sequence (DNA): TGTGCCAGCAGCTCCCGGCGGGGGACTGGAAACACCATATATTTT.

This clonotype was picked up many times. This chain connects TRBV5-1 to TRBJ1-2; D gene uncertain. Germline V gene data show CDR1 as SGHRS and CDR2 as YFSETQ. Trimming stripped 0 bases from V and 6 bases from J, with 15 bases between. The CDR3 has 15 amino acids. The DNA for the CDR3 is TGCGCCAGCAGCTTGGATGGTACGGGGATCGATGGCTACACCTTC. Protein sequence: CASSLDGTGIDGYTF.

Many counts were recorded for this clonotype. The J gene is TRBJ1-2, the V gene TRBV29-1; no definite D call. There are 13 residues in the CDR3. The ends were cut back, 7 bases at V and 2 bases at J, with 14 bases in the middle. Germline V lookup: CDR1 SQVTM, CDR2 ANQGSEA. The CDR3 loop reads CSDDGGLNYGYTF. In DNA, the CDR3 is TGCAGCGATGATGGTGGTTTAAACTATGGCTACACCTTC. Full variable domain (remainder filled in from reference TRBV29-1 and TRBJ1-2): SAVISQKPSRDICQRGTSLTIQCQVDSQVTMMFWYRQQPGQSLTLIATANQGSEATYESGFVIDKFPISRPNLTFSTLTVSNMSPEDSSIYLCSDDGGLNYGYTFGSGTRLTVV.

This clonotype was detected ten times or more. The chain carries TRBV20-1 and TRBJ2-7; TRBD1 aligns across 8 bases. This CDR3 has 14 amino acids. The germline gives CDR1 DFQATT, CDR2 SNEGSKA (reference sequence). The ends lost 3 bases at V and 5 bases at J; junction bases unmatched: 9. CDR3: CSASHGTGFDEQYF. CDR3 coding DNA: TGCAGTGCTAGTCACGGGACAGGTTTTGACGAGCAGTACTTC.

This clonotype came up a few times. V usage is TRBV15 and J usage is TRBJ2-1; TRBD1 might be the D (6 bases). V was cut by 5 bases and J by 6 bases, with 17 bases left in between. Per the germline V gene, CDR1 is LNHNV and CDR2 is YYDKDF (reference sequence). The CDR3 is 15 amino acids. CDR3 coding DNA: TGTGCCACCAGCGGCCACAGGGTTATGGCCAATGAGCAGTTCTTC. Amino acids: CATSGHRVMANEQFF.

The rearrangement joins TRBV4-2 to TRBJ2-7; a weak D match, TRBD2 (6 bases). With 0 bases removed from V and 0 bases from J, the gap between germline ends came to 15 bases. Looked up from germline, CDR1 is LGHNA and CDR2 is YNFKEQ. The CDR3 sequence is 17 residues long. The CDR3 sequence is CASSQDGRRLGSYEQYF. CDR3 DNA: TGTGCCAGCAGCCAAGATGGGAGGAGGTTAGGCTCCTACGAGCAGTACTTC.

This clonotype was picked up many times. The genes are TRBV7-2 and TRBJ2-3; 8 bases match TRBD2. V shed 4 bases and J 3 bases; nucleotides not matched to a gene: 9. The CDR3 is made up of 16 amino acids. Germline CDR1 is SGHTA and CDR2 is FQGNSA. The CDR3 is CASSSGRAGGTDTQYF. CDR3 bases: TGTGCCAGCAGCTCCGGACGCGCGGGAGGAACAGATACGCAGTATTTT.